The clone carrying this T cell receptor (beta chain) has more than one count but fewer than ten. Antigen unknown. Trimming took 8 bases from V and 3 from J, leaving 14 bases between them. The CDR3 spans 13 residues. Germline V CDR1 and CDR2: MNHEY, SVGAGI. Expressed TCRB transcripts got sequenced, as all isolated RNA was reverse transcribed. Method: immunoSEQ multiplex PCR; TCRdb's copy keeps in-frame clones and lacks some. The sample lists some 350,000 clones; less than 15% were seen once. Heparinised blood was drawn once per donor, averaging around 110 mL. The sample is drawn from a study of beta chain features in type 1 diabetes. Notes on the study in general: For Type 1 diabetes patients, all four CD4+ subsets carried TCRB CDR3s that were moderately but significantly shorter.

Sequencing was carried out using naive CD4+ T cells from blood. The clonotype comes from a woman aged 18-29 years with type 1 diabetes. The chain joins TRBV6-5 to TRBJ2-7, with D possibly matching TRBD2 (5 bases). CDR3 bases: TGTGCCAGCGCCCCATGGGCGGGCTACGAGCAGTACGTC. Protein product: CASAPWAGYEQYV.